This record looks at one TCR beta chain sequence and its context. What it recognizes is unknown. CDR1 and CDR2 from the germline V gene are MDHEN and SYDVKM. The CDR3 is 17 amino acids. Trimming left V 2 bases short and J 4 bases short, with 18 bases between. Naive CD8 cells comprised CD45RO-negative, CCR7-positively selected cells, excluding terminally differentiated effector memory CD45RA+ cells. Here immunoSEQ multiplex PCR was the method, and the copy in TCRdb shows in-frame clones only, minus some. The sample holds approximately 1.9 million clones; just over 90% are singletons and the top ten take approximately 1.6%. The source of the sample is a study of shared clonotypes between healthy human individuals. Broader study findings: Larger richness was generally estimated for naive than memory subsets.

V is TRBV28 and J is TRBJ1-5, with D maybe TRBD1 (6 bases). Sequenced material: naive CD8+ T cells from PBMCs. The TCR comes from a young man in good health. Some clones in this sample may be carry-over from other donors' samples. CDR3 region: CASSLHPGQGVNQPQHF. The CDR3 DNA sequence: TGTGCCAGCAGTTTACACCCGGGACAAGGGGTAAATCAGCCCCAGCATTTT.